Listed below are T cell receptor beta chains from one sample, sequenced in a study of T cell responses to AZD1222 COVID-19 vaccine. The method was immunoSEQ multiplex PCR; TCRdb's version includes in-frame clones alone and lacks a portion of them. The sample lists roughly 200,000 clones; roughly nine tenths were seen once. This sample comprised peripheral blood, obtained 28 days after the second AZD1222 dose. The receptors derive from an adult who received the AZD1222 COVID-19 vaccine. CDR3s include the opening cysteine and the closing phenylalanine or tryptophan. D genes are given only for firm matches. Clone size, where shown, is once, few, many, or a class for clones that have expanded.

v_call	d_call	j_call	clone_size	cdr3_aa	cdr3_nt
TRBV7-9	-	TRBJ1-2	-	CASSSWEANYGYTF	TGTGCCAGCAGCTCTTGGGAGGCCAACTATGGCTACACCTTC
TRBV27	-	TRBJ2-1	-	CASSLYRSSYNEQFF	TGTGCCAGCAGTTTATACAGAAGCTCCTACAATGAGCAGTTCTTC
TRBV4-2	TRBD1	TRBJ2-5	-	CASSQDTGAGETQYF	TGTGCCAGCAGCCAAGATACAGGGGCAGGGGAGACCCAGTACTTC
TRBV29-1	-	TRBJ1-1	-	CSVGRIEAFF	TGCAGCGTTGGCCGAATTGAAGCTTTCTTT
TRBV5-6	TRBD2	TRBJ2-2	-	CASSPGGANTGELFF	TGTGCCAGCAGCCCCGGGGGGGCGAACACCGGGGAGCTGTTTTTT
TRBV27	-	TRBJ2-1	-	CASTWTSSYNEQFF	TGTGCCAGCACCTGGACCAGCTCCTACAATGAGCAGTTCTTC
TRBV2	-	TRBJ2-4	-	CASSRLVTLAKNIQYF	TGTGCCAGCAGTAGACTTGTTACGCTAGCCAAAAACATTCAGTACTTC
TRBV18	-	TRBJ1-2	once	CASSPGGVSAYGYTF	TGTGCCAGCTCACCAGGCGGGGTGAGTGCCTATGGCTACACCTTC
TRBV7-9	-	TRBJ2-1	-	CASSLVGSSFHNEQFF	TGTGCCAGCAGCTTAGTAGGGTCTTCGTTCCACAATGAGCAGTTCTTC
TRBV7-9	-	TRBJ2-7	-	CASSPRYSSYEQYF	TGTGCCAGCAGCCCTCGATATAGCTCCTACGAGCAGTACTTC
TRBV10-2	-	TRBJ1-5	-	CASSVTENQPQHF	TGCGCCAGCAGTGTAACAGAAAATCAGCCCCAGCATTTT
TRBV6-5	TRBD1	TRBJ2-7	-	CASSYAGQGYEQYF	TGTGCCAGCAGTTACGCCGGACAGGGTTACGAGCAGTACTTC
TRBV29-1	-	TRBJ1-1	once	CSVPGLWNTEAFF	TGCAGCGTTCCGGGGCTCTGGAACACTGAAGCTTTCTTT
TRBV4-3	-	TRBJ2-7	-	CASSQEGGRNYEQYF	TGCGCCAGCAGCCAAGAGGGGGGTAGAAACTACGAGCAGTACTTC
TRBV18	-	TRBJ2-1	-	CASSPTNRGANEQFF	TGTGCCAGCTCACCGACCAATAGGGGGGCAAATGAGCAGTTCTTC
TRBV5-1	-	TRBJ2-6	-	CASSRGVQGISGANVLTF	TGCGCCAGCAGCCGGGGGGTACAGGGAATCTCTGGGGCCAACGTCCTGACTTTC
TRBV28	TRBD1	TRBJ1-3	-	CASSRQGASGNTIYF	TGTGCCAGCAGTCGACAGGGGGCTTCTGGAAACACCATATATTTT
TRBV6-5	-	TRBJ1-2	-	CASSYGGASGYTF	TGTGCCAGCAGTTACGGGGGGGCAAGTGGCTACACCTTC
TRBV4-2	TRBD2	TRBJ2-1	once	CASSSLAGAGNEQFF	TGTGCCAGCAGCTCGCTAGCGGGGGCGGGAAATGAGCAGTTCTTC
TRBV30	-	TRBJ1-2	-	CAWSVRKGVGGYTF	TGTGCCTGGAGTGTACGGAAGGGGGTCGGTGGCTACACCTTC
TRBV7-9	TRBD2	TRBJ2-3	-	CASLAGGSTDTQYF	TGTGCCAGCCTTGCGGGGGGTTCCACAGATACGCAGTATTTT
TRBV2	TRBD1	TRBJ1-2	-	CASRRQGSSYGYTF	TGTGCCAGCAGGAGACAGGGTTCGAGCTATGGCTACACCTTC
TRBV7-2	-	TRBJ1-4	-	CASSLAPDSNEKLFF	TGTGCCAGCAGCTTAGCCCCGGACAGTAATGAAAAACTGTTTTTT
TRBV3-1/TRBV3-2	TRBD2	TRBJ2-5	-	CASSRAGAGETQYF	TGTGCCAGCAGCCGCGCGGGAGCAGGGGAGACCCAGTACTTC
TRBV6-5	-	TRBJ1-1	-	CASSYRGGTTEAFF	TGTGCCAGCAGTTACAGGGGGGGGACGACTGAAGCTTTCTTT
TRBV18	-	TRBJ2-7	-	CASSRGNYEQYF	TGTGCCAGCTCGCGCGGGAACTACGAGCAGTACTTC
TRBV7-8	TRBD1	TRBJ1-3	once	CASTIDGTGTIGNTIYF	TGTGCCAGCACTATTGACGGGACAGGGACGATTGGAAACACCATATATTTT
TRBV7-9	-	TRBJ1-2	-	CASSLAGSTYTF	TGTGCCAGCAGCTTAGCCGGCTCTACCTACACCTTC
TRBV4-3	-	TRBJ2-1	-	CASSQSLGGSYNEQFF	TGCGCCAGCAGCCAATCCCTAGGCGGATCCTACAATGAGCAGTTCTTC
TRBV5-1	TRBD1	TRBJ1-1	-	CASSWGQGNTEAFF	TGCGCCAGCAGCTGGGGACAGGGGAACACTGAAGCTTTCTTT
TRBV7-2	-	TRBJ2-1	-	CASSVTSLEQFF	TGTGCCAGCAGCGTTACGAGCCTCGAGCAGTTCTTC
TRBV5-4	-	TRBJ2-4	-	CASSSSNPGDPKNIQYF	TGTGCCAGCAGCTCCTCAAACCCGGGTGACCCCAAAAACATTCAGTACTTC
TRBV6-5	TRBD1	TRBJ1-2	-	CASNGPTGGIYGYTF	TGTGCCAGCAACGGCCCGACAGGGGGAATCTATGGCTACACCTTC
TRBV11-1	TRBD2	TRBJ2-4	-	CASSLVGLAGANIQYF	TGTGCCAGCAGCTTAGTCGGGCTAGCGGGGGCGAACATTCAGTACTTC
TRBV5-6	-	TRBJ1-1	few	CASSLIGGQTEAFF	TGTGCCAGCAGCTTGATCGGGGGGCAAACTGAAGCTTTCTTT
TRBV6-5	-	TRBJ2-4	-	CASSYSKLGVIQYF	TGTGCCAGCAGTTACTCGAAACTAGGCGTCATTCAGTACTTC
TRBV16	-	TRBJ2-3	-	CASSQYRVADTQYF	TGTGCCAGCAGCCAATATCGGGTTGCAGATACGCAGTATTTT
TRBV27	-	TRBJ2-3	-	CASSQTGARTDTQYF	TGTGCCAGCAGTCAGACGGGGGCGCGAACAGATACGCAGTATTTT
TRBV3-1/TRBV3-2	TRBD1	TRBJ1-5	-	CASSFGTAPNQPQHF	TGTGCCAGCAGCTTCGGGACAGCTCCGAATCAGCCCCAGCATTTT
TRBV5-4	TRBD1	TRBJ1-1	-	CASSPDRVGFMNTEAFF	TGTGCCAGCAGCCCGGACAGGGTCGGCTTTATGAACACTGAAGCTTTCTTT
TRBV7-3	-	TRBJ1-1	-	CASSLAGATEAFF	TGTGCCAGCAGCTTAGCGGGGGCGACTGAAGCTTTCTTT
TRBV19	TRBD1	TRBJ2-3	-	CASSTNLGGGRSSTDTQYF	TGTGCCAGTAGTACAAACCTAGGGGGCGGCAGATCTAGCACAGATACGCAGTATTTT
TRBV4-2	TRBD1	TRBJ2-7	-	CASSQEGGPYRKQYF	TGTGCCAGCAGCCAAGAAGGGGGCCCCTACAGGAAGCAGTACTTC
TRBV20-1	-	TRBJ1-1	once	CSASRQTNTEAFF	TGCAGTGCTAGTAGGCAGACGAACACTGAAGCTTTCTTT
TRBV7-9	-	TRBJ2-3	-	CASSLVGADTQYF	TGTGCCAGCAGCTTAGTTGGCGCAGATACGCAGTATTTT